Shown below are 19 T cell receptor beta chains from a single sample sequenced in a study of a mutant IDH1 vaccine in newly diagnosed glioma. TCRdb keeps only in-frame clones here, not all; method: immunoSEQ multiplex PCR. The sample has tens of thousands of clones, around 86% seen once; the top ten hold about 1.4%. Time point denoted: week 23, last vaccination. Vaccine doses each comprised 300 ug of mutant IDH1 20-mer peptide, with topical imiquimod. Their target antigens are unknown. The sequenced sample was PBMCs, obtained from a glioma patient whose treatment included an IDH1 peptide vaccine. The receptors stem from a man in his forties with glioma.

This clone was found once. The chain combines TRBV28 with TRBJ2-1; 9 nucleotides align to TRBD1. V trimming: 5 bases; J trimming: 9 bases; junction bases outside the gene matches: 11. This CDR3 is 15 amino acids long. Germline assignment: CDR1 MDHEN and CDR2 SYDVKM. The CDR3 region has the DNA TGTGCCAGCAGTCCTCCTCGTGGACAGGGGCCTGAGCAGTTCTTC. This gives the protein CASSPPRGQGPEQFF.

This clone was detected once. This CDR3 reads CASSLVQGKETQYF. CDR3 nucleotide sequence: TGTGCCAGCAGCTTAGTACAGGGAAAGGAGACCCAGTACTTC. The V and J genes are TRBV7-9 and TRBJ2-5; a weak D match, TRBD1 (6 bases). Trimming removed 1 base from V and 5 bases from J, with 11 bases in between. CDR3 size: 14 residues. CDR1 SEHNR and CDR2 FQNEAQ come from the germline V gene (reference sequence).

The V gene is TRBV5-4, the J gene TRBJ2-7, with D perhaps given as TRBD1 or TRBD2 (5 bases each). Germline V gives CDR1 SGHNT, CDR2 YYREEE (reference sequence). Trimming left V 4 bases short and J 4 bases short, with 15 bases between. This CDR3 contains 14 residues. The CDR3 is CASSPLGTRYEQYF. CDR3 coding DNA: TGTGCCAGCAGCCCCCTCGGGACCAGGTACGAGCAGTACTTC. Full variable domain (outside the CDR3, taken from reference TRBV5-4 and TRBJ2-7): ETGVTQSPTHLIKTRGQQVTLRCSSQSGHNTVSWYQQALGQGPQFIFQYYREEENGRGNFPPRFSGLQFPNYSSELNVNALELDDSALYLCASSPLGTRYEQYFGPGTRLTVT.

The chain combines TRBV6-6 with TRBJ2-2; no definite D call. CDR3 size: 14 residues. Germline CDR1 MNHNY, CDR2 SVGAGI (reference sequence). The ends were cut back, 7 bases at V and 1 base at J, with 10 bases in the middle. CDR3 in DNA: TGTGCCAGCACCCTGGGCGGGAACACCGGGGAGCTGTTTTTT. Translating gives CASTLGGNTGELFF.

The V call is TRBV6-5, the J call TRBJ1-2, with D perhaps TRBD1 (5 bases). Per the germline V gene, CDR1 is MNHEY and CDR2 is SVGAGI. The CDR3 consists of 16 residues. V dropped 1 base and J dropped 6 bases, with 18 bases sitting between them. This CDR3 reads CASSYLGVEDGNGYTF. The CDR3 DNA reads TGTGCCAGCAGTTACTTAGGGGTTGAGGACGGTAATGGCTACACCTTC.

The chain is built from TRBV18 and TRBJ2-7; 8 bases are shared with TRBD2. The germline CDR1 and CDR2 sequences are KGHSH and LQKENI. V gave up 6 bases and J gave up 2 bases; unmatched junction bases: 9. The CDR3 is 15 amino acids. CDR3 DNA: TGTGCCAGCTCCCCCGGGATAGCGGGGCCCTACGAGCAGTACTTC. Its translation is CASSPGIAGPYEQYF.

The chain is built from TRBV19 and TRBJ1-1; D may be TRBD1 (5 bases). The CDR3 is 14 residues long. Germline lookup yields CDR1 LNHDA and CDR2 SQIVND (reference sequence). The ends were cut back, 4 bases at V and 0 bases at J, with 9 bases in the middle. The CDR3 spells CASSKRGMNTEAFF. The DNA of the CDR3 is TGTGCCAGTAGTAAAAGGGGCATGAACACTGAAGCTTTCTTT.

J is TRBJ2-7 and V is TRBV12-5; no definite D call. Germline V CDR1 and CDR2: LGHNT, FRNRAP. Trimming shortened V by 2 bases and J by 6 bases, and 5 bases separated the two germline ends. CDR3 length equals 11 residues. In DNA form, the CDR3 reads TGTGCTAGTGGTTTGTTGTTCGAGCAGTACTTC. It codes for CASGLLFEQYF.

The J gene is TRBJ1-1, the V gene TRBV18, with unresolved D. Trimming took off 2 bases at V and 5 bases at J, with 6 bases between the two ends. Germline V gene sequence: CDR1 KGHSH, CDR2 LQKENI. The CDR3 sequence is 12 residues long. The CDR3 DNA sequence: TGTGCCAGCTCACCATCGAGGACTGAAGCTTTCTTT. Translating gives CASSPSRTEAFF.

CDR3 sequence (DNA): TGTGCCAGCAGTTCCAACCTTCCCGGGAATTATGAGCAGTTCTTC. Protein product: CASSSNLPGNYEQFF. The J gene is TRBJ2-1, the V gene TRBV28, with TRBD2 as a possible D gene (5 bases). From germline, CDR1 is MDHEN and CDR2 SYDVKM. The V end was cut by 4 bases, the J end by 8 bases, with 18 bases between. The CDR3 runs 15 residues.

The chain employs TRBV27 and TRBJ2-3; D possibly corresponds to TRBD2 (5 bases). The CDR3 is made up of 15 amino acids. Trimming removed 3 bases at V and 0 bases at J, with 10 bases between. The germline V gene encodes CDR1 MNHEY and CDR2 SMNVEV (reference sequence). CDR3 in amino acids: CASSFRADSTDTQYF. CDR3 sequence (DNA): TGTGCCAGCAGTTTTAGAGCGGATAGCACAGATACGCAGTATTTT.

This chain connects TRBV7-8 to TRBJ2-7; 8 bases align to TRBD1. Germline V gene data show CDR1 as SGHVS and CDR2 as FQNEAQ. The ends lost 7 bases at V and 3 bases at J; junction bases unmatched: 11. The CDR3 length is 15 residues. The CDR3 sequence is CASTHRGTGDYEQYF. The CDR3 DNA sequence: TGTGCCAGCACCCACCGCGGGACAGGTGACTACGAGCAGTACTTC.

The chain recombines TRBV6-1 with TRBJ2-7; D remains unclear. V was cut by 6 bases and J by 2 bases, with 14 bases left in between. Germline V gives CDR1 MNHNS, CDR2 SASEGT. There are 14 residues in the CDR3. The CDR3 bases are TGTGCCAGCAGCAAAGGACGGGTCCCCTACGAGCAGTACTTC. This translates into CASSKGRVPYEQYF.

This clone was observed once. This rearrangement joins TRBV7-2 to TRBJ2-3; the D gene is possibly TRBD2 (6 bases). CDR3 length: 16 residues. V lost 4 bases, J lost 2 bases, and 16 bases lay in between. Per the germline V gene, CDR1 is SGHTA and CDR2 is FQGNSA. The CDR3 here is CASSYEVAGYTDTQYF. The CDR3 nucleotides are TGTGCCAGCAGCTATGAGGTGGCGGGATACACAGATACGCAGTATTTT.

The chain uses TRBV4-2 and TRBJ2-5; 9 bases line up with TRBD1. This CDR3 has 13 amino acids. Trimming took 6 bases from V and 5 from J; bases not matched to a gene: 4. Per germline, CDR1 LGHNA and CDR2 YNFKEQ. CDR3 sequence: CASSLQGAETQYF. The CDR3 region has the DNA TGTGCCAGCAGTTTACAGGGGGCGGAGACCCAGTACTTC.

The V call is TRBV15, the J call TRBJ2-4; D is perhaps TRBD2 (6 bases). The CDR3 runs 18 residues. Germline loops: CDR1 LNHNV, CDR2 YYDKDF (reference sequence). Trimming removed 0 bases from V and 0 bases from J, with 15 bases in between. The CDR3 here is CATSREEASELAKNIQYF. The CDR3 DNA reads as TGTGCCACCAGCAGAGAAGAAGCTAGCGAGTTAGCCAAAAACATTCAGTACTTC.

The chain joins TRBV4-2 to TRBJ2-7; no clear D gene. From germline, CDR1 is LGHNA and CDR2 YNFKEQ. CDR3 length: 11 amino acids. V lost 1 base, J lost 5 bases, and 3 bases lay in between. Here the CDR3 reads CASSQGDEQYF. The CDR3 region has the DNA TGTGCCAGCAGCCAAGGAGACGAGCAGTACTTC.

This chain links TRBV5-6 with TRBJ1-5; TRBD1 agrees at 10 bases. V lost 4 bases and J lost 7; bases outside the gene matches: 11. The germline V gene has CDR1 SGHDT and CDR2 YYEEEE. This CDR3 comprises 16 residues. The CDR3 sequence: CASSLRGTGVQQPQHF. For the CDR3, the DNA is TGTGCCAGCAGCCTAAGGGGGACAGGGGTCCAGCAGCCCCAGCATTTT.

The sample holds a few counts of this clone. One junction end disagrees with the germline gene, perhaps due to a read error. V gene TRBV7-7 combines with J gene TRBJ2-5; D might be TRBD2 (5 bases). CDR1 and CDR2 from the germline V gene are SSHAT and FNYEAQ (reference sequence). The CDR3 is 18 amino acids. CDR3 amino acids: CASSSTPVTLTSQETQYF. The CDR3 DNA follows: TGTGCTAGCAGCTCTACACCAGTAACCCTTACTAGTCAAGAGACCCAGTACTTC.